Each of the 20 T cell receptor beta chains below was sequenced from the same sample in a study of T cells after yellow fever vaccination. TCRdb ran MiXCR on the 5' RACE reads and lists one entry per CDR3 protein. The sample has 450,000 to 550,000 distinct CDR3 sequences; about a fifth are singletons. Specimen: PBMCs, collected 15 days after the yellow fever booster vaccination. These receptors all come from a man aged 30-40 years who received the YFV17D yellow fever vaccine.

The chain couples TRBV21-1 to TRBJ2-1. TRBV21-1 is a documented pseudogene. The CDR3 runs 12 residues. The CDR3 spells CASSKVSHEQFF. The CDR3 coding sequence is TGTGCCAGCAGCAAAGTTTCCCATGAGCAGTTCTTC.

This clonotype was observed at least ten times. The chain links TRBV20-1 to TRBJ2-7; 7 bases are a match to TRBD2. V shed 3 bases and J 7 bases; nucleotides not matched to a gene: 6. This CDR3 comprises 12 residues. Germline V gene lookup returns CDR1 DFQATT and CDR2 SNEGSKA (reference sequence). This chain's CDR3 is CSASRLAGEQYF. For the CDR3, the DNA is TGCAGTGCTAGCCGACTAGCTGGGGAGCAGTACTTC.

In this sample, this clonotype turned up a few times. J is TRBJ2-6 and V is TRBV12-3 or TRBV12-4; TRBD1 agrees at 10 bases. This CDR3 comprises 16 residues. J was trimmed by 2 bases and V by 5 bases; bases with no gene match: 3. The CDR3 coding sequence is TGTGCCAGCAGTCTGGGGACAGGGGCTGGGGCCAACGTCCTGACTTTC. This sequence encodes CASSLGTGAGANVLTF.

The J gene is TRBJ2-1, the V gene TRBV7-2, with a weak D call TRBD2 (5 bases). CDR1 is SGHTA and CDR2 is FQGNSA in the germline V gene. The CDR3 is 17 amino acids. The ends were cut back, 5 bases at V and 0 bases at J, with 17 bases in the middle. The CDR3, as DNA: TGTGCCAGCAGCCCGGCGCTCCCGGGGAGCTCCTACAATGAGCAGTTCTTC. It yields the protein CASSPALPGSSYNEQFF.

The DNA for the CDR3 is TGCGCCAGCAGCTACACCACAACAGCCTCTGGGGCCAACGTCCTGACTTTC. Protein: CASSYTTTASGANVLTF. The chain is built from TRBV5-1 and TRBJ2-6; the D is unclear. Germline CDR1 and CDR2: SGHRS and YFSETQ. V lost 3 bases to trimming and J lost 0 bases, with 13 bases between them. CDR3 length: 17 amino acids.

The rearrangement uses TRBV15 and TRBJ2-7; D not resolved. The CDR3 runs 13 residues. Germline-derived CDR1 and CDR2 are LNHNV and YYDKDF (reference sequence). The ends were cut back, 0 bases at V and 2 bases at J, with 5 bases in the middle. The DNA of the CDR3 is TGTGCCACCAGCAGAGACGCAGCCTACGAGCAGTACTTC. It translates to CATSRDAAYEQYF.

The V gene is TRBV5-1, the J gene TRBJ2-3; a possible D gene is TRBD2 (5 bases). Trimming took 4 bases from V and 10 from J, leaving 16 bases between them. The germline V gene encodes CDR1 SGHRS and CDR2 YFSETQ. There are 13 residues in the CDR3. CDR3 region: CASSQERGPAQYF. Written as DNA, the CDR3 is TGCGCCAGCAGCCAAGAACGAGGGCCCGCGCAGTATTTT.

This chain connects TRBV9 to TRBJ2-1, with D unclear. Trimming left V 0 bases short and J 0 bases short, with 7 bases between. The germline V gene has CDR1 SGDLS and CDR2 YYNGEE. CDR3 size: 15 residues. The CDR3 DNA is TGTGCCAGCAGCGTAGTCCCACTCTCCTACAATGAGCAGTTCTTC. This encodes CASSVVPLSYNEQFF.

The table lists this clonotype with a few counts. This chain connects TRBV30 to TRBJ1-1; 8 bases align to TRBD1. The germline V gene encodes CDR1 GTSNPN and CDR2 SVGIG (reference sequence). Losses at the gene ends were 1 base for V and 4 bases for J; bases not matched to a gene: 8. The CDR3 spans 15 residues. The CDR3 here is CAWSGWRQGSTEAFF. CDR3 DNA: TGTGCCTGGAGTGGGTGGAGACAGGGGAGCACTGAAGCTTTCTTT.

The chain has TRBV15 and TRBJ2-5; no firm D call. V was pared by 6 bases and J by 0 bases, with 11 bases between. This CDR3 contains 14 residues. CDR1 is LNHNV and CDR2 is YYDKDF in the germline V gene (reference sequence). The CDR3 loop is CATSTLGNQETQYF. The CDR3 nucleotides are TGTGCCACCAGTACTCTGGGCAACCAAGAGACCCAGTACTTC.

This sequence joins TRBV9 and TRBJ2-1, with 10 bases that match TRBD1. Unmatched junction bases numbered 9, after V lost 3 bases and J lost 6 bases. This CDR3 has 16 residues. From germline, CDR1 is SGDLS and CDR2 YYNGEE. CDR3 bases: TGTGCCAGCAGCGCTCTCGGGACAGGGGTTGGCAATGAGCAGTTCTTC. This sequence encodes CASSALGTGVGNEQFF.

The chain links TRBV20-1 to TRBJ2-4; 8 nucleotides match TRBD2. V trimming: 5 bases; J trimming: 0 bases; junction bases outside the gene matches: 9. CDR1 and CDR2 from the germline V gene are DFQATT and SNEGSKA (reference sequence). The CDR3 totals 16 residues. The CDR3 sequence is CSAGAGGVLAKNIQYF. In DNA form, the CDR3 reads TGCAGTGCTGGGGCGGGAGGCGTCTTAGCCAAAAACATTCAGTACTTC.

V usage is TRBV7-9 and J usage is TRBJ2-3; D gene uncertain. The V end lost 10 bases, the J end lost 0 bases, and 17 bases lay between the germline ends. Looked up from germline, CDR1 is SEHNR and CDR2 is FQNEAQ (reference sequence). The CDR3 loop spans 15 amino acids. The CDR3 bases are TGTGCCACCCACTGGAGCAGTACAAGCACAGATACGCAGTATTTT. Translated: CATHWSSTSTDTQYF.

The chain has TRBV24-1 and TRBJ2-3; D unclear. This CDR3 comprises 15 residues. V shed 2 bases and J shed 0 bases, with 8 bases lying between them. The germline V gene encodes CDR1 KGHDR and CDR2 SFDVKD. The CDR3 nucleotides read TGTGCCACCAGTGATTCTGGCAGAAGCACAGATACGCAGTATTTT. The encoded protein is CATSDSGRSTDTQYF.

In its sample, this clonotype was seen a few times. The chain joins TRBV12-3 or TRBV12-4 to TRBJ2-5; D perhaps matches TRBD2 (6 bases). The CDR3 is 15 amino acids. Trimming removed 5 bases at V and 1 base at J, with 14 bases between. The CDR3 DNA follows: TGTGCCAGCAGTCCCGGGAGTCTATTCCAAGAGACCCAGTACTTC. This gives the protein CASSPGSLFQETQYF.

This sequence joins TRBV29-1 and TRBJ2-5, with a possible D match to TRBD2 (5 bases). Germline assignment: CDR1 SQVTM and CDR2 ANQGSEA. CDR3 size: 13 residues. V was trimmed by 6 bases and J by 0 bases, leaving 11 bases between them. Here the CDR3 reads CSVGGRYQETQYF. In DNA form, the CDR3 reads TGCAGCGTAGGAGGACGGTACCAAGAGACCCAGTACTTC.

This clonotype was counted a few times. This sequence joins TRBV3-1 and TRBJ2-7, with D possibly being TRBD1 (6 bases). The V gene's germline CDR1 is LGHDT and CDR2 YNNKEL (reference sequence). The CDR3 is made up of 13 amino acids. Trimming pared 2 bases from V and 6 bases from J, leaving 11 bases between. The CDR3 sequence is CASSQLSGVEQYF. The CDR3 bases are TGTGCCAGCAGCCAACTCTCAGGGGTCGAGCAGTACTTC.

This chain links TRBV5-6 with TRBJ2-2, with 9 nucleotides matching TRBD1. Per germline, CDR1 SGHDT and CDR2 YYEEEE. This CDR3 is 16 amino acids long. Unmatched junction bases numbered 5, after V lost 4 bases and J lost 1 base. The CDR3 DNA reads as TGTGCCAGCAGCGAAGACAGGGGGATGAACACCGGGGAGCTGTTTTTT. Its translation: CASSEDRGMNTGELFF.

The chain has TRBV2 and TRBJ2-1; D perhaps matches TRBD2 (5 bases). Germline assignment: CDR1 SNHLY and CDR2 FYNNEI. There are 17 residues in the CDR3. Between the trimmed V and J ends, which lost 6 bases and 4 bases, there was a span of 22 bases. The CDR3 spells CASSVEGWEITYNEQFF. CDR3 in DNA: TGTGCCAGCAGCGTAGAAGGATGGGAGATAACTTACAATGAGCAGTTCTTC.

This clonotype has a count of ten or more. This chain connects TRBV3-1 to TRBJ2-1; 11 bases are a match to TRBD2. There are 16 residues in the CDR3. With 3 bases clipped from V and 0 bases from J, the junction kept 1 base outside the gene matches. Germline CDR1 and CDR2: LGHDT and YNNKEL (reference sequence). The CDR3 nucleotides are TGTGCCAGCAGCCAGGGACTAGCGGACTCCTACAATGAGCAGTTCTTC. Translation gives CASSQGLADSYNEQFF.